One and the same sample provided the 29 T cell receptor beta chains below, sequenced in a study of radiotherapy plus CTLA-4 blockade in lung cancer. Libraries were prepared by immunoSEQ multiplex PCR; TCRdb keeps only in-frame clonotypes and omits some of them. The profile covers 30,000 to 35,000 clones, with 60% to 75% appearing a single time and under 5% taken by the ten largest. This sample comprised peripheral blood, obtained from a patient treated with radiotherapy plus ipilimumab. Receptor source: a human donor with non-small cell lung cancer who had stable disease on radiotherapy plus ipilimumab.

The J gene is TRBJ1-2, the V gene TRBV5-6, with 8 bases identical to TRBD1. V lost 2 bases and J lost 4; bases outside the gene matches: 7. The CDR3 loop spans 15 amino acids. The germline gives CDR1 SGHDT, CDR2 YYEEEE. CDR3: CASSFLDRDTYGYTF. CDR3 coding DNA: TGTGCCAGCAGCTTCCTGGACAGGGATACCTATGGCTACACCTTC.

This sequence joins TRBV15 and TRBJ2-5; D is perhaps TRBD1 or TRBD2 (5 bases each). Looked up from germline, CDR1 is LNHNV and CDR2 is YYDKDF (reference sequence). Trimming stripped 5 bases from V and 5 bases from J, with 18 bases between. The CDR3 length is 15 residues. The CDR3 protein is CATSDEWGNRETQYF. The CDR3 nucleotides read TGTGCCACCAGCGACGAGTGGGGGAATAGGGAGACCCAGTACTTC. Looking up the rest from reference TRBV15 and TRBJ2-5 gives the full variable domain: DAMVIQNPRYQVTQFGKPVTLSCSQTLNHNVMYWYQQKSSQAPKLLFHYYDKDFNNEADTPDNFQSRRPNTSFCFLDIRSPGLGDTAMYLCATSDEWGNRETQYFGPGTRLLVL.

This chain connects TRBV2 to TRBJ1-2; no clear D. The V end was cut by 5 bases, the J end by 8 bases, with 15 bases between. From germline, CDR1 is SNHLY and CDR2 FYNNEI. The CDR3 is 13 residues long. The CDR3 reads CASSSNLRGGYTF. CDR3 in DNA: TGTGCCAGCAGTAGTAACCTAAGAGGGGGCTACACCTTC.

This rearrangement joins TRBV5-6 to TRBJ1-2; D is unresolved. CDR1 and CDR2 from the germline V gene are SGHDT and YYEEEE. The CDR3 has 15 residues. Trimming pared 6 bases from V and 6 bases from J, leaving 21 bases between. CDR3 DNA: TGTGCCAGCACCCCTCTTCGTAGTTACGCCGATGGCTACACCTTC. It is translated as CASTPLRSYADGYTF.

The chain carries TRBV7-2 and TRBJ2-1; D possibly corresponds to TRBD1 (5 bases). CDR1 is SGHTA, CDR2 FQGNSA, per germline. The CDR3 totals 16 residues. V was shortened by 5 bases and J by 0 bases, with 14 bases between the two germline ends. CDR3 loop: CASSAKDKSSYNEQFF. The CDR3 nucleotides read TGTGCCAGCAGCGCAAAGGACAAGAGCTCCTACAATGAGCAGTTCTTC.

The rearrangement links TRBV18 to TRBJ2-3; TRBD2 matches 7 bases. J gave up 5 bases and V 8 bases, and 13 bases lay outside the gene matches. The CDR3 contains 15 residues. Germline V CDR1 and CDR2: KGHSH, LQKENI. CDR3 sequence reads: CASTNGAGALDTQYF. CDR3 nucleotide sequence: TGTGCCAGCACGAACGGGGCGGGAGCCTTAGATACGCAGTATTTT.

The chain is built from TRBV4-3 and TRBJ2-5; maybe TRBD1 (6 bases). V shed 0 bases and J shed 2 bases, with 19 bases lying between them. The germline gives CDR1 LGHNA, CDR2 YSLEER. CDR3 length: 18 amino acids. CDR3 DNA: TGCGCCAGCAGCCAAGATCCCAAAGGGGGAATAAGACAAGAGACCCAGTACTTC. Translating it yields CASSQDPKGGIRQETQYF.

This clone has only a few counts. The J gene is TRBJ2-3, the V gene TRBV5-1; 12 bases match TRBD2. CDR1 and CDR2 (germline): SGHRS, YFSETQ. The CDR3 sequence is 16 residues long. V was pared by 0 bases and J by 2 bases, with 1 base of the junction left unmatched. The CDR3 sequence is CASSLGTSGNTDTQYF. In nucleotides, the CDR3 is TGCGCCAGCAGCTTGGGGACTAGCGGGAACACAGATACGCAGTATTTT.

The V and J genes are TRBV14 and TRBJ1-2, with D possibly TRBD1 on 5 matching bases. V was shortened by 1 base and J by 0 bases, with 9 bases between the two germline ends. CDR3 length: 15 amino acids. Germline V gene sequence: CDR1 SGHDN, CDR2 FVKESK. The CDR3 spells CASSQVGASNYGYTF. In DNA, the CDR3 is TGTGCCAGCAGCCAAGTCGGGGCGTCTAACTATGGCTACACCTTC. Filled out from reference TRBV14 and TRBJ1-2, the complete variable domain reads EAGVTQFPSHSVIEKGQTVTLRCDPISGHDNLYWYRRVMGKEIKFLLHFVKESKQDESGMPNNRFLAERTGGTYSTLKVQPAELEDSGVYFCASSQVGASNYGYTFGSGTRLTVV.

This clone was seen only once. This chain links TRBV28 with TRBJ1-2, with 7 bases lining up with TRBD1. Trimming removed 6 bases from V and 8 bases from J; junction bases left unmatched: 6. CDR1 is MDHEN, CDR2 SYDVKM, per germline. There are 12 residues in the CDR3. This CDR3 is CASSYRGYGYTF. The CDR3 nucleotides are TGTGCCAGCAGCTACAGGGGTTACGGCTACACCTTC.

Only a few counts were recorded for this clone. J is TRBJ2-4 and V is TRBV6-1; weak D call: TRBD1 (6 bases). The length of the CDR3 is 14 residues. Germline loops: CDR1 MNHNS, CDR2 SASEGT. The germline V and J ends were trimmed by 2 bases and 7 bases, with 12 bases remaining between them. CDR3 residues: CASSERQGWNIQYF. CDR3 in DNA: TGTGCCAGCAGTGAAAGGCAGGGGTGGAACATTCAGTACTTC.

The chain joins TRBV11-2 to TRBJ2-7, with D unclear. Germline CDR1 reads SGHAT; CDR2 reads FQNNGV. Trimming cost V 1 base and J 3 bases, with 7 bases left between them. The CDR3 loop spans 13 amino acids. This CDR3 reads CASSLGRSYEQYF. CDR3 bases: TGTGCCAGCAGCTTAGGGAGAAGCTACGAGCAGTACTTC.

This clone was seen many times. The CDR3 DNA sequence: TGCGCCAGCAGCACAGGGGGGAGGGAGACCCAGTACTTC. Its translation: CASSTGGRETQYF. The chain employs TRBV5-1 and TRBJ2-5; TRBD1 agrees at 8 bases. Germline CDR1 reads SGHRS; CDR2 reads YFSETQ. V was clipped by 4 bases and J by 5 bases; unmatched bases: 4. The CDR3 totals 13 residues.

This chain uses TRBV28 with TRBJ1-3, with D perhaps TRBD1 (6 bases). V shed 3 bases and J shed 3 bases, with 18 bases lying between them. Germline V gives CDR1 MDHEN, CDR2 SYDVKM. This CDR3 spans 17 amino acids. Here the CDR3 DNA reads TGTGCCAGCAGTTTTCAAGCAGGGGCCCGTCTTGGAAACACCATATATTTT. Its protein product is CASSFQAGARLGNTIYF.

In its sample, this clone was seen once. The chain recombines TRBV19 with TRBJ2-4; D is undetermined. The ends were cut back, 5 bases at V and 6 bases at J, with 8 bases in the middle. The CDR3 sequence is 12 residues long. CDR1 and CDR2 (germline): LNHDA, SQIVND (reference sequence). The CDR3 spells CASSLLGNIQYF. The DNA for the CDR3 is TGTGCCAGTAGTCTTCTGGGAAACATTCAGTACTTC.

CDR3 nucleotides: TGTGCTAGTGGTTTGGTAATTAACAGGGGACATCAGCCCCAGCATTTT. Its protein is CASGLVINRGHQPQHF. The rearrangement joins TRBV12-5 to TRBJ1-5; the match to TRBD1 covers 7 bases. The CDR3 is 16 residues long. The trim removed 0 bases at V and 5 bases at J, leaving 7 bases unmatched. The germline V gene encodes CDR1 LGHNT and CDR2 FRNRAP.

This chain uses TRBV28 with TRBJ2-5; TRBD2 agrees at 8 bases. The CDR3 extends over 15 amino acids. With 3 bases clipped from V and 1 base from J, the junction kept 4 bases outside the gene matches. The germline gives CDR1 MDHEN, CDR2 SYDVKM. The CDR3 loop is CASSLTGGGQETQYF. CDR3 nucleotides: TGTGCCAGCAGTTTGACCGGGGGGGGCCAAGAGACCCAGTACTTC.

This chain links TRBV5-5 with TRBJ2-3; tentative D call: TRBD1 (5 bases). Germline-derived CDR1 and CDR2 are SGHKS and YYEKEE (reference sequence). V was clipped by 3 bases and J by 2 bases, with 13 bases between them. The length of the CDR3 is 15 residues. The CDR3 DNA follows: TGTGCCAGCAGCTCTGGGGCGCCAGTCACAGATACGCAGTATTTT. Translation: CASSSGAPVTDTQYF.

To note about this clone: At one boundary the junction diverges from the germline segment, which might be a read error. J is TRBJ2-5 and V is TRBV7-7; the match to TRBD1 covers 8 bases. The CDR3 contains 15 residues. The V gene's germline CDR1 is SSHAT and CDR2 FNYEAQ (reference sequence). The CDR3 DNA follows: TGTGCTAGCAGCCCCAGGACAGGGCTTGGAGAGACCCAGTACTTC. Its translation: CASSPRTGLGETQYF.

This clone was found a few times. The rearrangement links TRBV29-1 to TRBJ2-3; the D gene is possibly TRBD1 (5 bases). This CDR3 is built from 14 residues. The germline V gene has CDR1 SQVTM and CDR2 ANQGSEA. The V and J ends lost 7 bases and 2 bases respectively, with 16 bases between them. The CDR3 DNA is TGCAGCGGAAAGGGGTTAAGAGCCACAGATACGCAGTATTTT. It specifies CSGKGLRATDTQYF.

The chain is built from TRBV27 and TRBJ2-1; TRBD2 is a possible D gene (5 bases). The CDR3 sequence is 14 residues long. Trimming cost V 3 bases and J 4 bases, with 10 bases left between them. Germline V CDR1 and CDR2: MNHEY, SMNVEV (reference sequence). The CDR3 DNA is TGTGCCAGCAGTTTGGTGGGAGCGTACAATGAGCAGTTCTTC. Its protein product is CASSLVGAYNEQFF.

V gene TRBV2 combines with J gene TRBJ1-1; D perhaps matches TRBD1 (5 bases). The V and J ends lost 10 bases and 5 bases respectively, with 17 bases between them. This CDR3 is 13 amino acids long. The germline V gene has CDR1 SNHLY and CDR2 FYNNEI. CDR3 sequence reads: CATQSTGETEAFF. The DNA of the CDR3 is TGTGCCACACAATCTACAGGTGAGACTGAAGCTTTCTTT.

CDR3 bases: TGTGCCAGCAGCCGCCGCTATAAAACCCGGGACAGCGGGATGAGCTCCTACAATGAGCAGTTCTTC. This translates into CASSRRYKTRDSGMSSYNEQFF. V and J are TRBV7-8 and TRBJ2-1, with D perhaps being TRBD1 or TRBD2 (7 bases each). Per the germline V gene, CDR1 is SGHVS and CDR2 is FQNEAQ. V lost 5 bases to trimming and J lost 0 bases, with 32 bases between them. CDR3 length: 22 amino acids.

The V and J genes are TRBV28 and TRBJ2-5; 9 nucleotides line up with TRBD1. With the DNA end fitting TRBJ2-7 better, the J assignment may be wrong. There are 15 residues in the CDR3. The germline V gene encodes CDR1 MDHEN and CDR2 SYDVKM. CDR3 nucleotides: TGTGCCAGCAGTCCCCTGGGACAGGGTAGGAACGAGCAGTACTTC. It encodes CASSPLGQGRNEQYF.

The chain combines TRBV11-1 with TRBJ2-1, with 8 positions matching TRBD2. The CDR3 contains 14 residues. Germline V gene sequence: CDR1 SGHAT, CDR2 FQDESV (reference sequence). J lost 7 bases, V lost 5 bases, and 7 bases had no gene match. The CDR3 DNA sequence: TGTGCCAGCAGCCCCCTCCCTAGCGGGAATGAGCAGTTCTTC. Translation: CASSPLPSGNEQFF.

The J gene is TRBJ1-1, the V gene TRBV6-5, with D unresolved. This CDR3 has 14 residues. Germline CDR1 is MNHEY and CDR2 is SVGAGI. The V end lost 5 bases, the J end lost 4 bases, and 14 bases lay between the germline ends. CDR3 region: CASSPRGGSTEAFF. DNA of the CDR3: TGTGCCAGCAGTCCCCGAGGAGGGAGCACTGAAGCTTTCTTT.

The chain links TRBV18 to TRBJ1-4; 8 bases are a match to TRBD1. With 4 bases clipped from V and 6 bases from J, the junction kept 4 bases outside the gene matches. The germline V gene has CDR1 KGHSH and CDR2 LQKENI. The CDR3 runs to 14 residues. The CDR3 sequence: CASSQQGGHEKLFF. DNA of the CDR3: TGTGCCAGCTCACAACAGGGGGGGCATGAAAAACTGTTTTTT.

The chain couples TRBV19 to TRBJ1-3; maybe TRBD1 (6 bases). Trimming removed 10 bases at V and 1 base at J, with 17 bases between. The CDR3 sequence is 15 residues long. Germline V lookup: CDR1 LNHDA, CDR2 SQIVND (reference sequence). CDR3 DNA sequence: TGTGCCACCGAGACAGGCCATCGTTCTGGAAACACCATATATTTT. Translation gives CATETGHRSGNTIYF.

This clone occurred once. The J gene is TRBJ2-3, the V gene TRBV11-2; D is uncertain. Germline values: CDR1 SGHAT, CDR2 FQNNGV. The CDR3 consists of 15 residues. Deletions cut 1 base from V and 1 base from J, with 9 bases between. The DNA of the CDR3 is TGTGCCAGCAGCTTAGGGGGAATGGGCACAGATACGCAGTATTTT. Its translation: CASSLGGMGTDTQYF.